This TCR beta chain was retrieved from a study of blood T cells in healthy people across ages. Then a second PCR, running about 7 to 11 cycles, was carried out with a sample-barcoded 5' primer and a J-beta primer mix. TCRdb re-analysed the 5' RACE reads in MiXCR, keeping a single row per CDR3 protein. Of about 1.6 million distinct CDR3 sequences listed, about 35% are singletons. CDR1 DFQATT and CDR2 SNEGSKA come from the germline V gene (reference sequence). The CDR3 covers 13 residues. V trimming: 4 bases; J trimming: 7 bases; junction bases outside the gene matches: 10. Sequenced sample: blood. The chain links TRBV20-1 to TRBJ2-7; 7 bases agree with TRBD2. The TCR originated in a woman younger than 45 in good health. Written as DNA, the CDR3 is TGCAGTGCTATAGTGGGAGGGCCGGGGGAGCAGTACTTC. Its protein product is CSAIVGGPGEQYF.